The entry below describes one T cell receptor beta chain. Its antigen is undetermined. A read error is possible here, since a much larger clone lies one base away. TCRdb re-called the reads with MiXCR, one entry per CDR3 protein. In the table there are roughly 600,000 distinct CDR3 sequences, more than 20% of which are singletons. Per germline, CDR1 SEHNR and CDR2 FQNEAQ (reference sequence). The CDR3 loop spans 15 amino acids. This specimen belongs to a study of T cell repertoires in cytomegalovirus infection. Looking at the study overall: An indication of both CMV infection and matching HLA type came from public TCR beta signatures. Study-level points and caveats: In two of eight donors, the top clonotype was HLA-C-restricted CMV-specific. Based on cumulative public TCR beta family frequency, carriers of CMV plus the relevant HLA were identified.

The V and J genes are TRBV7-9 and TRBJ2-5; no clear D. The sequenced sample was CD8+ T cells from PBMCs. This clonotype was obtained from a human donor in good health (CMV status not recorded). Some clones in this sample may be carry-over from other donors' samples. CDR3 amino acids: CASSDLLESQETQHF. DNA of the CDR3: TGTGCCAGCAGCGACCTTCTCGAGAGTCAAGAGACCCAGCACTTC.